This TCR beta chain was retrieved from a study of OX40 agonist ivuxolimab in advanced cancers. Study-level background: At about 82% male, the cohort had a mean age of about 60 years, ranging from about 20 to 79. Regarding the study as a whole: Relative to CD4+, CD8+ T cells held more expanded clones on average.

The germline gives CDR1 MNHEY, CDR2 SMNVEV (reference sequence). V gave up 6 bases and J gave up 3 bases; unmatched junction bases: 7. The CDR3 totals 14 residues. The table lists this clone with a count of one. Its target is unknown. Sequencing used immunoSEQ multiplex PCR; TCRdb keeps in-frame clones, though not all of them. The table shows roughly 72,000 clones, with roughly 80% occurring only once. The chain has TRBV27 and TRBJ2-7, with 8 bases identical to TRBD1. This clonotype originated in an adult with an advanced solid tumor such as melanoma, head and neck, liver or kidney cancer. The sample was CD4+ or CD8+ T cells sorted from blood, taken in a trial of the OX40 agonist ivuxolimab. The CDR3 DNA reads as TGTGCCAGCAGACCCGGGACAGGAGACTACGAGCAGTACTTC. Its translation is CASRPGTGDYEQYF.